The 22 T cell receptor beta chains below were found in one sample sequenced in a study of CD8 T cells in ankylosing spondylitis (dated by TCRdb to 2016 to 2017). Library prep was done by 5' RACE. This sample was sequenced with an Illumina HiSeq 2500. TCRdb redid the processing of the public reads, applying fastp at Q25 and MiXCR, and retained in-frame beta chains. One record per CDR3 amino acid sequence lists the most common genes and DNA. In this sample the table shows about 800,000 distinct CDR3 sequences, about an eighth of which occur a single time. The biggest ten clones account for just over 0.5% of the sample. General study outcomes and caveats: A TCR beta motif made up of several highly homologous amino acid variants appeared to be characteristic of blood from ankylosing spondylitis patients.

No antigen is known for these receptors. Source material: blood, either unsorted or a sorted T cell fraction (not recorded which). These receptors were taken from a male donor with ankylosing spondylitis.

This clonotype was detected many times. The V gene is TRBV7-2, the J gene TRBJ2-5, with D hard to call. CDR1 is SGHTA and CDR2 is FQGNSA in the germline V gene. V was trimmed by 1 base and J by 3 bases, leaving 6 bases between them. The CDR3 consists of 13 residues. The CDR3 is CASSLGYKETQYF. Here the CDR3 DNA reads TGTGCCAGCAGCTTAGGGTATAAAGAGACCCAGTACTTC.

The CDR3 loop reads CASSQAPGTSRHGELFF. The CDR3 coding sequence is TGTGCCAGCAGCCAAGCGCCCGGGACTAGCCGCCATGGGGAGCTGTTTTTT. The V call is TRBV4-2, the J call TRBJ2-2; the match to TRBD2 covers 9 bases. CDR3 size: 17 residues. CDR1 is LGHNA, CDR2 YNFKEQ, per germline. V shed 1 base, J shed 8 bases, and the junction held 11 bases outside the gene matches.

The sample holds a few counts of this clonotype. This rearrangement joins TRBV20-1 to TRBJ2-5; D tentatively reads TRBD1 or TRBD2 (6 bases each). The length of the CDR3 is 13 residues. Per the germline V gene, CDR1 is DFQATT and CDR2 is SNEGSKA (reference sequence). V lost 5 bases to trimming and J lost 6 bases, with 16 bases between them. CDR3 protein: CSAGRGVGQTQYF. The CDR3 DNA reads as TGCAGTGCTGGAAGGGGGGTTGGACAGACCCAGTACTTC.

This sequence joins TRBV15 and TRBJ2-7; no clear D. Per the germline V gene, CDR1 is LNHNV and CDR2 is YYDKDF (reference sequence). V dropped 2 bases and J dropped 2 bases, with 10 bases sitting between them. The CDR3 is 14 amino acids. The DNA for the CDR3 is TGTGCCACCAGCAGAACCGACGGACCCTACGAGCAGTACTTC. This translates into CATSRTDGPYEQYF. The entire variable domain, with the rest obtained from reference TRBV15 and TRBJ2-7, is as follows: DAMVIQNPRYQVTQFGKPVTLSCSQTLNHNVMYWYQQKSSQAPKLLFHYYDKDFNNEADTPDNFQSRRPNTSFCFLDIRSPGLGDTAMYLCATSRTDGPYEQYFGPGTRLTVT.

This chain uses TRBV6-2 or TRBV6-3 with TRBJ1-2; a possible D gene is TRBD1 (5 bases). Per germline, CDR1 MNHEY and CDR2 SVGEGT. The V gene lost 4 bases and the J gene lost 8 bases, with 26 bases spanning the gap. The CDR3 loop spans 17 amino acids. The CDR3 nucleotides are TGTGCCAGCAGTTCCTCACCCCAGGGTCGGACTACGGGGGGCTACACCTTC. It codes for CASSSSPQGRTTGGYTF.

This clonotype has more than one count but fewer than ten. The CDR3 coding sequence is TGTGCCAGCAGTTATCAGCCGCGGGAGGCCTCCTACGAGCAGTACTTC. Protein sequence: CASSYQPREASYEQYF. This chain links TRBV6-2 or TRBV6-3 with TRBJ2-7, with 8 bases aligning to TRBD2. The germline CDR1 and CDR2 sequences are MNHEY and SVGEGT. This CDR3 contains 16 residues. J lost 0 bases, V lost 3 bases, and 7 bases had no gene match.

The V and J genes are TRBV11-1 and TRBJ2-5; 7 bases are a match to TRBD2. Germline lookup yields CDR1 SGHAT and CDR2 FQDESV (reference sequence). V shed 5 bases and J 5 bases; nucleotides not matched to a gene: 14. The CDR3 extends over 16 amino acids. CDR3 region: CASSPSPGLQMETQYF. CDR3 DNA: TGTGCCAGCAGCCCCTCACCGGGACTACAGATGGAGACCCAGTACTTC.

This clonotype was detected a few times. The chain links TRBV5-1 to TRBJ1-2; no clear D. The V gene lost 3 bases and the J gene lost 4 bases, with 22 bases spanning the gap. The CDR3 runs 17 residues. Per the germline V gene, CDR1 is SGHRS and CDR2 is YFSETQ. CDR3 amino acids: CASSSAVPARGSYGYTF. The CDR3 DNA reads as TGCGCCAGCAGCTCCGCCGTTCCGGCCCGGGGTAGCTATGGCTACACCTTC.

This clonotype showed up many times. The rearrangement joins TRBV6-5 to TRBJ2-3; D is uncertain. V was pared by 2 bases and J by 6 bases, with 6 bases between. The CDR3 is 12 residues long. Per the germline V gene, CDR1 is MNHEY and CDR2 is SVGAGI. CDR3 in amino acids: CASSYLGDTQYF. CDR3 DNA sequence: TGTGCCAGCAGTTACCTCGGGGATACGCAGTATTTT.

The chain recombines TRBV5-1 with TRBJ2-2; unclear D gene. Trimming shortened V by 4 bases and J by 4 bases, and 14 bases separated the two germline ends. Germline V gives CDR1 SGHRS, CDR2 YFSETQ. CDR3 length equals 15 residues. CDR3 in DNA: TGCGCCAGCAGCCCCCGTGTAGAGACCACCGGGGAGCTGTTTTTT. Its protein product is CASSPRVETTGELFF.

CDR3 sequence: CASRERERFEAGANVLTF. CDR3 nucleotide sequence: TGCGCCAGCAGGGAGCGGGAGAGGTTCGAGGCTGGGGCCAACGTCCTGACTTTC. The rearrangement uses TRBV5-1 and TRBJ2-6, with 8 bases identical to TRBD2. The germline V gene encodes CDR1 SGHRS and CDR2 YFSETQ. J lost 2 bases, V lost 5 bases, and 12 bases had no gene match. This CDR3 has 18 amino acids. The variable domain in full, with the rest retrieved from reference TRBV5-1 and TRBJ2-6, is KAGVTQTPRYLIKTRGQQVTLSCSPISGHRSVSWYQQTPGQGLQFLFEYFSETQRNKGNFPGRFSGRQFSNSRSEMNVSTLELGDSALYLCASRERERFEAGANVLTFGAGSRLTVL.

This clonotype was seen many times. The chain employs TRBV15 and TRBJ2-3, with 10 bases fitting TRBD2. Trimming cost V 1 base and J 2 bases; bases outside gene matches: 3. CDR1 is LNHNV, CDR2 YYDKDF, per germline (reference sequence). The CDR3 sequence is 16 residues long. The CDR3 reads CATSRGLAGFTDTQYF. Written as DNA, the CDR3 is TGTGCCACCAGCAGAGGACTAGCGGGTTTCACAGATACGCAGTATTTT. Full variable domain (outside the CDR3, taken from reference TRBV15 and TRBJ2-3): DAMVIQNPRYQVTQFGKPVTLSCSQTLNHNVMYWYQQKSSQAPKLLFHYYDKDFNNEADTPDNFQSRRPNTSFCFLDIRSPGLGDTAMYLCATSRGLAGFTDTQYFGPGTRLTVL.

This clonotype has only a few counts. In DNA form, the CDR3 reads TGTGCCATCAGCGCCGGGGGGCTGTCACCCGGGGAGCTGTTTTTT. This codes for CAISAGGLSPGELFF. The chain has TRBV10-3 and TRBJ2-2, with D possibly TRBD2 on 7 matching bases. V dropped 6 bases and J dropped 6 bases, with 17 bases sitting between them. The CDR3 is 15 residues long. Germline CDR1 and CDR2: ENHRY and SYGVKD.

J is TRBJ2-1 and V is TRBV6-2 or TRBV6-3; D gene unclear. The V and J ends lost 6 bases and 1 base respectively, with 10 bases between them. Germline-derived CDR1 and CDR2 are MNHEY and SVGEGT. The CDR3 has 14 residues. The CDR3 DNA is TGTGCCAGCAGCCGAAACCCTTCCTACAATGAGCAGTTCTTC. Translated: CASSRNPSYNEQFF.

This chain links TRBV5-1 with TRBJ2-3, with D perhaps given as TRBD1 or TRBD2 (5 bases each). Germline V gene sequence: CDR1 SGHRS, CDR2 YFSETQ. The CDR3 totals 13 residues. Trimming removed 2 bases at V and 6 bases at J, with 10 bases between. For the CDR3, the DNA is TGCGCCAGCAGCTTCGGGGCCCGGGATACGCAGTATTTT. Translating gives CASSFGARDTQYF.

The chain links TRBV20-1 to TRBJ2-5, with TRBD1 identical over 7 bases. The J segment lost 2 bases and the V segment lost 6 bases, leaving 6 bases of the junction unmatched. The CDR3 is 13 residues long. From germline, CDR1 is DFQATT and CDR2 SNEGSKA (reference sequence). CDR3 coding DNA: TGCAGTGCCCCGGACAGGAAGCAAGAGACCCAGTACTTC. Protein: CSAPDRKQETQYF.

This rearrangement joins TRBV9 to TRBJ2-3, with 8 nucleotides matching TRBD1. The CDR3 runs 16 residues. From germline, CDR1 is SGDLS and CDR2 YYNGEE. The V and J ends lost 4 bases and 2 bases, in that order; junction bases with no gene match: 9. CDR3 nucleotide sequence: TGTGCCAGCAGCCTCCGGACAGGGCACTTCACAGATACGCAGTATTTT. It specifies CASSLRTGHFTDTQYF.

This clonotype was counted many times. The chain couples TRBV29-1 to TRBJ1-2; no reliable D call. V was pared by 4 bases and J by 2 bases, with 5 bases between. This CDR3 region has 11 residues. Germline CDR1 reads SQVTM; CDR2 reads ANQGSEA. This CDR3 is CSVVENYGYTF. The CDR3 DNA follows: TGCAGCGTTGTCGAAAACTATGGCTACACCTTC.

This clonotype was seen a handful of times. This chain uses TRBV20-1 with TRBJ1-5; no definite D call. The germline V gene encodes CDR1 DFQATT and CDR2 SNEGSKA (reference sequence). CDR3 length: 12 residues. The germline V and J ends were trimmed by 5 bases and 7 bases, with 12 bases remaining between them. The CDR3 DNA follows: TGCAGTGCTGGCCGAAGGGAACAGCCCCAGCATTTT. As protein: CSAGRREQPQHF.

The rearrangement links TRBV24-1 to TRBJ2-7; 7 bases agree with TRBD1. From germline, CDR1 is KGHDR and CDR2 SFDVKD. V dropped 1 base and J dropped 6; count of bases not matched to a gene: 2. CDR3 length: 13 residues. CDR3 loop: CATSDLPGGEQYF. CDR3 in DNA: TGTGCCACCAGTGATTTACCAGGGGGCGAGCAGTACTTC.

The rearrangement links TRBV7-2 to TRBJ2-1, with D unresolved. Trimming stripped 1 base from V and 5 bases from J, with 9 bases between. CDR3 size: 14 residues. Per the germline V gene, CDR1 is SGHTA and CDR2 is FQGNSA. In DNA form, the CDR3 reads TGTGCCAGCAGCTTAGTCACAGTAAACAATGAGCAGTTCTTC. Translation gives CASSLVTVNNEQFF.

The J gene is TRBJ1-1, the V gene TRBV18; D gene uncertain. Trimming removed 4 bases at V and 1 base at J, with 10 bases between. CDR1 KGHSH and CDR2 LQKENI come from the germline V gene. This CDR3 spans 14 amino acids. For the CDR3, the DNA is TGTGCCAGCTCACTAACATACCAGAACACTGAAGCTTTCTTT. It translates to CASSLTYQNTEAFF.